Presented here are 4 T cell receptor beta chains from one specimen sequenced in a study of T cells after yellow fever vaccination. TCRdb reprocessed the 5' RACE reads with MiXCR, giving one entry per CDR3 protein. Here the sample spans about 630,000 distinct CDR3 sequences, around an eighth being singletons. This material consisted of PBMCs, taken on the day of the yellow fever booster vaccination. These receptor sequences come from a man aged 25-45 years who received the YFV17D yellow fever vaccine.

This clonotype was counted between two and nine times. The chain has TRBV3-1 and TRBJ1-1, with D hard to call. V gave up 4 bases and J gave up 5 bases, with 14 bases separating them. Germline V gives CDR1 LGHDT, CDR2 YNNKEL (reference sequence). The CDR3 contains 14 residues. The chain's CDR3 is CASSPHSLGTEAFF. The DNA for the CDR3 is TGTGCCAGCAGCCCCCACAGCCTTGGGACTGAAGCTTTCTTT.

The CDR3 DNA follows: TGCGCCAGCAGCTCGGGACTAGCGGGAGGGCGGGGCTCCTACGAGCAGTACTTC. Translation gives CASSSGLAGGRGSYEQYF. J is TRBJ2-7 and V is TRBV5-1, with 16 bases aligning to TRBD2. CDR1 and CDR2 (germline): SGHRS, YFSETQ. Trimming removed 3 bases from V and 0 bases from J; junction bases left unmatched: 6. This CDR3 is built from 18 residues.

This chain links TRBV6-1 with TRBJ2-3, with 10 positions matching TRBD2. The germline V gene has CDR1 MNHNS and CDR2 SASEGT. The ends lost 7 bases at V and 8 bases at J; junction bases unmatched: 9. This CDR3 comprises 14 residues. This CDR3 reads CASTLAGVVGTQYF. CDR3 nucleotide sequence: TGTGCCAGCACGCTAGCGGGAGTGGTCGGTACGCAGTATTTT.

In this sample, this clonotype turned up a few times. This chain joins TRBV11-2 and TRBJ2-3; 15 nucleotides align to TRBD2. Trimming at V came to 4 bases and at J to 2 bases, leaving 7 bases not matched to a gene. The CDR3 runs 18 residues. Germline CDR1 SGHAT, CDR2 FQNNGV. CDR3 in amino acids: CASSSGGLAGGVTDTQYF. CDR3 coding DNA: TGTGCCAGCAGCTCAGGGGGACTAGCGGGAGGAGTCACAGATACGCAGTATTTT.